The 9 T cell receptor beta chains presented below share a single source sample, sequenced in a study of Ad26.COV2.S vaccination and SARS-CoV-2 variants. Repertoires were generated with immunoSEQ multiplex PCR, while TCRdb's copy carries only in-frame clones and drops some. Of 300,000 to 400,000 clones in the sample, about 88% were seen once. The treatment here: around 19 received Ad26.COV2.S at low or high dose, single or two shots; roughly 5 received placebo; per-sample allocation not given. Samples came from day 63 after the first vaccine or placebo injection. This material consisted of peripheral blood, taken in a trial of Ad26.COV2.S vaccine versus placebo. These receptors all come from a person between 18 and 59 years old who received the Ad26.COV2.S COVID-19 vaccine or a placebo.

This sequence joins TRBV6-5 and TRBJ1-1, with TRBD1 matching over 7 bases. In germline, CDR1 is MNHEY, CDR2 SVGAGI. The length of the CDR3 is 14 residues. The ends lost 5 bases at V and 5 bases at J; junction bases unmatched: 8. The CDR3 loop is CASSLRQGFTEAFF. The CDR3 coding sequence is TGTGCCAGCAGTCTTCGACAGGGATTTACTGAAGCTTTCTTT.

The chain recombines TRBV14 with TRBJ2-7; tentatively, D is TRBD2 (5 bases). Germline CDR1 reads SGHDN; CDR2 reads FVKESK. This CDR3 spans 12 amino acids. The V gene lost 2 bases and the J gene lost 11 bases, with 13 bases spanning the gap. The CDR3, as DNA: TGTGCCAGCAGCCAACGGGGTCTCGCAGAGTACTTC. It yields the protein CASSQRGLAEYF.

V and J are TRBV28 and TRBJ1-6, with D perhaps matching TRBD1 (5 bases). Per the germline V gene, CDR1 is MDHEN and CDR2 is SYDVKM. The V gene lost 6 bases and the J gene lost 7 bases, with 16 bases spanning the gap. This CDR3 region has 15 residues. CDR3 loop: CASSSSGTGNSPLHF. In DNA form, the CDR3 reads TGTGCCAGCAGCTCTAGCGGGACGGGGAATTCACCCCTCCACTTT.

The DNA for the CDR3 is TGTGCCAGTAGTGGGGGACCAAGCCTCTCTGGAAACACCATATATTTT. This translates into CASSGGPSLSGNTIYF. The chain couples TRBV19 to TRBJ1-3, with D perhaps matching TRBD1 (5 bases). V dropped 5 bases and J dropped 0 bases, with 14 bases sitting between them. CDR3 length: 16 residues. Germline CDR1 and CDR2: LNHDA and SQIVND (reference sequence).

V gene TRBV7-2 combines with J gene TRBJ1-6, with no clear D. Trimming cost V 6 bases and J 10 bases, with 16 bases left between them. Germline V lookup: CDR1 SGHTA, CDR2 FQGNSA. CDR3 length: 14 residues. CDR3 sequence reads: CASRTLGNRSPLHF. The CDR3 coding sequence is TGTGCCAGCAGGACCCTCGGGAATCGATCACCCCTCCACTTT. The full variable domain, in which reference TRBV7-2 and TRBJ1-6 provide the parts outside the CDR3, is GAGVSQSPSNKVTEKGKDVELRCDPISGHTALYWYRQSLGQGLEFLIYFQGNSAPDKSGLPSDRFSAERTGGSVSTLTIQRTQQEDSAVYLCASRTLGNRSPLHFGNGTRLTVT.

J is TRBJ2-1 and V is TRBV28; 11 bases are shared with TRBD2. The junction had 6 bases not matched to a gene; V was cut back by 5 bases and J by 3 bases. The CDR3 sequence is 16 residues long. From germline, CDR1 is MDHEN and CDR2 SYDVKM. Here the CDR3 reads CASSPLAGGIYNEQFF. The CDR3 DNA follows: TGTGCCAGCAGTCCCTTAGCGGGAGGGATCTACAATGAGCAGTTCTTC. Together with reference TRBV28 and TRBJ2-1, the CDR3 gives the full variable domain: DVKVTQSSRYLVKRTGEKVFLECVQDMDHENMFWYRQDPGLGLRLIYFSYDVKMKEKGDIPEGYSVSREKKERFSLILESASTNQTSMYLCASSPLAGGIYNEQFFGPGTRLTVL.

CDR3 in DNA: TGTGCCAGTAGTATTTCAACTAGCATGGTCTATGAGCAGTTCTTC. Translated, it gives CASSISTSMVYEQFF. The V and J genes are TRBV19 and TRBJ2-1; weak D call: TRBD2 (6 bases). The CDR3 loop spans 15 amino acids. Germline assignment: CDR1 LNHDA and CDR2 SQIVND (reference sequence). The germline V and J ends were trimmed by 3 bases and 8 bases, with 17 bases remaining between them. The full variable domain, with the rest looked up from reference TRBV19 and TRBJ2-1, is DGGITQSPKYLFRKEGQNVTLSCEQNLNHDAMYWYRQDPGQGLRLIYYSQIVNDFQKGDIAEGYSVSREKKESFPLTVTSAQKNPTAFYLCASSISTSMVYEQFFGPGTRLTVL.

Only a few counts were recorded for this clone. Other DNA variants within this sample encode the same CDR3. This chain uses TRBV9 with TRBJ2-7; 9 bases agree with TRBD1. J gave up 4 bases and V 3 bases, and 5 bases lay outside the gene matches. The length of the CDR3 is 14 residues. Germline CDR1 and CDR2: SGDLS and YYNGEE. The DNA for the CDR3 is TGTGCCAGCAGCGCCGGGACAGGGAATTACGAGCAGTACTTC. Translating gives CASSAGTGNYEQYF.

CDR3 DNA sequence: TGTGCCAGCAGCCAAGGGACTAATGGCATTCAGTACTTC. This encodes CASSQGTNGIQYF. The chain links TRBV3-1 (or the pseudogene TRBV3-2) to TRBJ2-4; D is perhaps TRBD2 (6 bases). The V end was cut by 1 base, the J end by 9 bases, with 10 bases between. Germline V CDR1 and CDR2: LGHDT, YNNKEL (reference sequence). The CDR3 contains 13 residues.